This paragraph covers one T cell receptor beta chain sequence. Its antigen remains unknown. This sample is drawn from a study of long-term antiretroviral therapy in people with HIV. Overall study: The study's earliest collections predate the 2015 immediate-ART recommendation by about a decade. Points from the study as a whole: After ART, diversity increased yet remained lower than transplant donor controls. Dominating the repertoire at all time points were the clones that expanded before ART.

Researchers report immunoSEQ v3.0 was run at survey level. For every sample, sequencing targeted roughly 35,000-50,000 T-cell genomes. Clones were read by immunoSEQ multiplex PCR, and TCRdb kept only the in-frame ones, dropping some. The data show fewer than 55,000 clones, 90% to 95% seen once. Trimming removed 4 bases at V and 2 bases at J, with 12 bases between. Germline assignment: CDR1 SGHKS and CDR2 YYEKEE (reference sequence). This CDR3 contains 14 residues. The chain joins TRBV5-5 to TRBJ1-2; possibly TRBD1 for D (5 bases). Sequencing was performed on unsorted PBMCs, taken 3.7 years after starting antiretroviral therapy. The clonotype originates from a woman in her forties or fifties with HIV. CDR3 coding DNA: TGTGCCAGCAGCCGAGTTGCAGGGAACTATGGCTACACCTTC. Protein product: CASSRVAGNYGYTF.